The 12 T cell receptor beta chains listed next were all sequenced from one sample in a study of T cells in Graves' hyperthyroidism and ophthalmopathy. Researchers amplified the TCR beta CDR3 regions from RNA transcripts. TCR CDR3 regions were first amplified by RT-PCR with HTBI primers. TCRdb ran MiXCR on the multiplex PCR reads and lists one entry per CDR3 protein. The sample lists 550,000 to 700,000 distinct CDR3 sequences; around 42% were seen once. Material: peripheral blood or thyroid tissue (not recorded which). The receptors originated from an adult woman with Graves' disease, either hyperthyroidism or ophthalmopathy (not recorded which).

The gene calls are TRBV7-9 and TRBJ1-2, with a possible D match to TRBD1 (6 bases). The length of the CDR3 is 13 residues. Trimming took 4 bases from V and 10 from J, leaving 16 bases between them. Germline V lookup: CDR1 SEHNR, CDR2 FQNEAQ (reference sequence). The CDR3 DNA follows: TGTGCCAGCAGCTCAAGGGGCAGGGGAGACTACACCTTC. Translated, it gives CASSSRGRGDYTF.

The chain couples TRBV25-1 to TRBJ2-7; maybe TRBD2 (6 bases). This CDR3 region has 13 residues. From germline, CDR1 is MGHDK and CDR2 SYGVNS. The V end was cut by 1 base, the J end by 11 bases, with 15 bases between. This CDR3 is CASSEWLGGEEYF. Written as DNA, the CDR3 is TGTGCCAGCAGTGAATGGTTGGGCGGGGAGGAGTACTTC.

The chain links TRBV7-3 to TRBJ2-2; D may be TRBD1 or TRBD2 (7 bases each). V was shortened by 6 bases and J by 0 bases, with 14 bases between the two germline ends. The germline V gene encodes CDR1 SGHTA and CDR2 FQGTGA. The CDR3 has 16 amino acids. The CDR3 nucleotides read TGTGCCAGCAGGGCCCCAGGGGGGGCGAACACCGGGGAGCTGTTTTTT. It yields the protein CASRAPGGANTGELFF.

V gene TRBV7-3 combines with J gene TRBJ2-1, with a tentative D call TRBD2 (6 bases). With 5 bases removed from V and 7 bases from J, the gap between germline ends came to 12 bases. Germline lookup yields CDR1 SGHTA and CDR2 FQGTGA. This CDR3 contains 13 residues. The CDR3: CASSPGGANEQFF. The CDR3 nucleotides read TGTGCCAGCAGCCCTGGAGGGGCGAATGAGCAGTTCTTC.

This clonotype was picked up a small number of times. The chain has TRBV10-3 and TRBJ1-1; possible D gene TRBD1, 6 bases. The CDR3 consists of 15 residues. V was clipped by 10 bases and J by 0 bases, with 18 bases between them. Germline CDR1 ENHRY, CDR2 SYGVKD. The CDR3 here is CANSQTGHVNTEAFF. CDR3 sequence (DNA): TGTGCCAACAGCCAGACGGGACACGTGAACACTGAAGCTTTCTTT.

This clonotype was recorded many times. This sequence joins TRBV7-8 and TRBJ2-7; 11 bases are shared with TRBD1. The CDR3 length is 15 residues. CDR1 is SGHVS and CDR2 is FQNEAQ in the germline V gene. After removal of 1 base from V and 7 bases from J, the junction contained 6 bases not matched to a gene. CDR3 in amino acids: CASSLDGTGGPEQYF. The CDR3 coding sequence is TGTGCCAGCAGCTTAGACGGGACAGGGGGGCCGGAGCAGTACTTC.

This clonotype was seen only once. This chain connects TRBV2 to TRBJ1-6; TRBD1 might be the D (6 bases). V was clipped by 4 bases and J by 6 bases, with 16 bases between them. In germline, CDR1 is SNHLY, CDR2 FYNNEI. The CDR3 spans 16 residues. The CDR3 spells CASSVGGQGSNSPLHF. In DNA, the CDR3 is TGTGCCAGCAGTGTCGGCGGTCAGGGGTCTAATTCACCCCTCCACTTT.

This chain joins TRBV7-9 and TRBJ2-2, with 7 bases fitting TRBD2. Germline V lookup: CDR1 SEHNR, CDR2 FQNEAQ (reference sequence). The CDR3 is 17 residues long. J was trimmed by 0 bases and V by 5 bases; bases with no gene match: 9. CDR3 region: CASSARTRRTNTGELFF. DNA of the CDR3: TGTGCCAGCAGCGCCAGGACTAGGCGAACGAACACCGGGGAGCTGTTTTTT.

V usage is TRBV27 and J usage is TRBJ2-7; D gene uncertain. V was cut by 3 bases and J by 0 bases, with 6 bases left in between. Germline V CDR1 and CDR2: MNHEY, SMNVEV (reference sequence). The CDR3 sequence is 13 residues long. CDR3 DNA sequence: TGTGCCAGCAGTTTCGGGTACTCCTACGAGCAGTACTTC. Translation gives CASSFGYSYEQYF.

This clonotype was seen more than once but under ten times. The chain links TRBV5-1 to TRBJ1-1, with D unclear. CDR1 is SGHRS, CDR2 YFSETQ, per germline. The CDR3 loop spans 13 amino acids. Trimming left V 3 bases short and J 1 base short, with 7 bases between. In nucleotides, the CDR3 is TGCGCCAGCAGCTGGGTAGAGAACACTGAAGCTTTCTTT. It codes for CASSWVENTEAFF.

This chain uses TRBV15 with TRBJ1-4, with D possibly matching TRBD1 (5 bases). CDR3 length: 16 residues. Germline V gene data show CDR1 as LNHNV and CDR2 as YYDKDF (reference sequence). V was clipped by 4 bases and J by 5 bases, with 17 bases between them. The CDR3 here is CATSTRDIGENEKLFF. CDR3 sequence (DNA): TGTGCCACCAGCACCCGAGACATAGGGGAAAATGAAAAACTGTTTTTT.

The chain links TRBV7-9 to TRBJ1-5; tentative D call: TRBD1 (5 bases). The germline CDR1 and CDR2 sequences are SEHNR and FQNEAQ (reference sequence). Deletions cut 6 bases from V and 5 bases from J, with 20 bases between. The CDR3 covers 16 residues. The CDR3 region has the DNA TGTGCCAGCAGTGCTAGAGGCGGACAACTTTATCAGCCCCAGCATTTT. It translates to CASSARGGQLYQPQHF.